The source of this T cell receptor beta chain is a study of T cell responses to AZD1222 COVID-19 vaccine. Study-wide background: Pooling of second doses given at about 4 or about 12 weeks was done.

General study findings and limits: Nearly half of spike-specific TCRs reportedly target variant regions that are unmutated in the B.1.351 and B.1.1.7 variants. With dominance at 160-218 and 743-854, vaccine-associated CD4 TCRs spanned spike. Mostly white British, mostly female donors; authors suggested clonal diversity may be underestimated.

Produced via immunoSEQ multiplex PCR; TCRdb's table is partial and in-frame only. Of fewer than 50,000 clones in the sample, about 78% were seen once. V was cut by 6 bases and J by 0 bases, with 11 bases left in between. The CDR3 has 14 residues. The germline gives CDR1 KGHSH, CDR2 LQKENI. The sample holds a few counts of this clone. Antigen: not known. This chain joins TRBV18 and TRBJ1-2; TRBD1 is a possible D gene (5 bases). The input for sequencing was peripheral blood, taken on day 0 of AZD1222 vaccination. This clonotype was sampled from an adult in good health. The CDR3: CASSLGHPNYGYTF. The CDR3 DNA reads TGTGCCAGCTCGTTGGGGCATCCTAACTATGGCTACACCTTC.